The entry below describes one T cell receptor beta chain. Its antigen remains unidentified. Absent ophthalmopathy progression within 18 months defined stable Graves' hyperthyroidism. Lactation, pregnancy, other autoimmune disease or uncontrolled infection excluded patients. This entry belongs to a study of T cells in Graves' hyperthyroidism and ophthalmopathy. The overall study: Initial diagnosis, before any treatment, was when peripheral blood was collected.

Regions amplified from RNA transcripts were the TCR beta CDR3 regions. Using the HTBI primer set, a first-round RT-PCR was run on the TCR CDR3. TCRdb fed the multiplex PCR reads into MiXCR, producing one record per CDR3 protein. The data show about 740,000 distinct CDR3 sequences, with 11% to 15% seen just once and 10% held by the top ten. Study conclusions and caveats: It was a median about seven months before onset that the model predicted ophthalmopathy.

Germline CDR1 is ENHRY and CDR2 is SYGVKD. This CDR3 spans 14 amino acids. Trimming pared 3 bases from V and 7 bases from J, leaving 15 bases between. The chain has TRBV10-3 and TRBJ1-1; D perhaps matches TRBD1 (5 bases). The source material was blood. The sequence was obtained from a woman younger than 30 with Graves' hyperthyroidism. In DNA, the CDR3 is TGTGCCATCAGTGACCCAAAGGGGACGTTTGAAGCTTTCTTT. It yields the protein CAISDPKGTFEAFF.